This T cell receptor beta chain is drawn from a study of T cell responses to AZD1222 COVID-19 vaccine. Worth noting for this clone: Its antigen is unknown.

Generated by immunoSEQ multiplex PCR, the TCRdb table keeps only in-frame clones and is missing some. Among over 90,000 clones listed, 88% were seen once. Trimming pared 5 bases from V and 12 bases from J, leaving 10 bases between. The CDR3 runs 11 residues. The germline CDR1 and CDR2 sequences are SGHTA and FQGNSA. Study conclusions and caveats: Baseline seropositivity characterized only 5 or 6 AZD1222 recipients. Spike-specific TCR breadth and depth rose after two AZD1222 doses.

The clonotype was recovered from an adult in good health. This chain links TRBV7-2 with TRBJ1-4, with no clear D. This specimen consisted of peripheral blood, obtained on day 0 of AZD1222 vaccination. CDR3 DNA: TGTGCCAGCAGCCTCCAGAGGGAACTGTTTTTT. Translating gives CASSLQRELFF. Combining the CDR3 with reference TRBV7-2 and TRBJ1-4 gives the whole variable domain GAGVSQSPSNKVTEKGKDVELRCDPISGHTALYWYRQSLGQGLEFLIYFQGNSAPDKSGLPSDRFSAERTGGSVSTLTIQRTQQEDSAVYLCASSLQRELFFGSGTQLSVL.